The T cell receptor (beta chain) under discussion was sequenced for a study of STAT3 mutations in large granular lymphocyte leukemia. Study-wide background: Among longitudinally sequenced T-LGLL patients, roughly half had canonical activating STAT3 mutations detected. Study outcomes and limitations: Every T-cell large granular lymphocyte leukemia patient had at least one immunodominant TCR beta clonotype. No sample exists from the first appearance of each clone. Variable sampling intervals and differing treatment regimens complicated linking therapy response to TCR clonal burden changes. In about 30% of the 18 patients, new TCR clonotypes emerged after therapy.

The method was immunoSEQ multiplex PCR; TCRdb's version includes in-frame clones alone and lacks a portion of them. This table has 5,000 to 8,000 clones, approximately 57% appearing once. Concerning this clone: Antigen: not known.

This clonotype was sampled from a boy aged 5-17 years with T-cell large granular lymphocyte leukemia. Some clones in this sample may be carry-over from other donors' samples. Sequenced material: peripheral blood mononuclear cells.

The CDR3 spells CASSLGSGAQGYTF. In DNA form, the CDR3 reads TGTGCCAGCAGCTTGGGCTCAGGGGCTCAGGGCTACACCTTC. This chain uses TRBV5-6 with TRBJ1-2; D may be TRBD1 (6 bases). Germline V gene data show CDR1 as SGHDT and CDR2 as YYEEEE. This CDR3 region has 14 residues. V lost 0 bases to trimming and J lost 8 bases, with 14 bases between them. Complete variable domain (other parts from reference TRBV5-6 and TRBJ1-2): DAGVTQSPTHLIKTRGQQVTLRCSPKSGHDTVSWYQQALGQGPQFIFQYYEEEERQRGNFPDRFSGHQFPNYSSELNVNALLLGDSALYLCASSLGSGAQGYTFGSGTRLTVV.